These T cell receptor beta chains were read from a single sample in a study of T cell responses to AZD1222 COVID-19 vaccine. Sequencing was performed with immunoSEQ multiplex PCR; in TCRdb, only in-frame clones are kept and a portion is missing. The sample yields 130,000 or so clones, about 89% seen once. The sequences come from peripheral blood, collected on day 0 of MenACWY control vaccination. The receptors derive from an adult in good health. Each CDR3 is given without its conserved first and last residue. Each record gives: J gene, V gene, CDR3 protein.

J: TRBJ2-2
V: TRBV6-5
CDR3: ASSRPTGTGELF

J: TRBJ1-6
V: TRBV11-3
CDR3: ASSSNNSPLH

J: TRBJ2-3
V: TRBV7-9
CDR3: ASSPRTTDTQY

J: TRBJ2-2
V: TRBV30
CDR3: AWSPRIGLAGGRTGELF

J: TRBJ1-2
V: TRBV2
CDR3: ASSEGVRGTAYT

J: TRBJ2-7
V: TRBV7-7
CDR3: ASSQRHRAPYEQY

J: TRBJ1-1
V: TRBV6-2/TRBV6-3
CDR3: ASSYLTRDGEAF

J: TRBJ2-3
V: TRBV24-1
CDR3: ATSEAGGTGKDTQY

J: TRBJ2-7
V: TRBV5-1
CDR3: ASSLVGTPLF

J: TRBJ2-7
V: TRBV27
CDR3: ASKHRGDYEQY

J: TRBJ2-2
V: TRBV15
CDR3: ATSRDGGRDTGELF

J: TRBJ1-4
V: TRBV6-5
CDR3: ASRRINEKLF

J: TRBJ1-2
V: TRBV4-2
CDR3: ASSQEWTGAKANYGYT

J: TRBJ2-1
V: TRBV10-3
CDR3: ATGLAGDEQF

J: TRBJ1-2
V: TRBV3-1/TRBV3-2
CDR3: ASSQDVLQGNGGYT

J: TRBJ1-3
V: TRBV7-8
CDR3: ASSSRQGRNTIY

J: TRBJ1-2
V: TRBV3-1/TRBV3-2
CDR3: ASSQATNGYT

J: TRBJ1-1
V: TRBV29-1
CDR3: SVDGGTGGTEAF

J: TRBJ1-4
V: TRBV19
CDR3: ASCTGATNEKLF

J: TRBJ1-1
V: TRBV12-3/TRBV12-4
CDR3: ASPQNTEAF

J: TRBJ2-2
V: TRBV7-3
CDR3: DWESRVAAGELF

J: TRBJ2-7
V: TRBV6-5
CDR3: ASRLVRTGEYEQY

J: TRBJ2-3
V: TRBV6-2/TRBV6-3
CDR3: ASSHGDTQY

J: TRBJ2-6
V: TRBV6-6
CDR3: AGGPRQNSGANVLT

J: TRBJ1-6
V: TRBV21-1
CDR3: ASSNGWMPDNSPLH

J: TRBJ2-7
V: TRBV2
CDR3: ASSGRQATSSYEQY

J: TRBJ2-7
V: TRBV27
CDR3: ASSINAGTVSYEQY

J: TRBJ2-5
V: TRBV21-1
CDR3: ASSIFVTGLAGVKETQY

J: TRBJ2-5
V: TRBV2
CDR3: ASSDPDRQETQY